This is a list of T cell receptor beta chains from one sample in a study of cytomegalovirus exposure and HLA in healthy donors. TCRdb's table, derived via immunoSEQ multiplex PCR, lists solely in-frame clones and lacks some. This sample has 200,000 to 250,000 clones, with around four fifths found just once. Sequenced: PBMCs. These receptors came from a woman aged 40 to 50 in good health and CMV-seronegative. Each CDR3 is given with its conserved first and last residue. A D gene is named only where the DNA matches it firmly. Some rows have no size entry. The others give once, few or many, or a class for an expanded clone.

CDR3 protein: CASSLTSGANTGELFF
CDR3 DNA: TGCGCCAGCAGCTTGACGAGCGGGGCGAACACCGGGGAGCTGTTTTTT
J gene: TRBJ2-2
D gene: TRBD2
clone size: NA
V gene: TRBV5-1

CDR3 protein: CASSAELRGHTEAFF
CDR3 DNA: TGTGCCAGCAGCGCCGAGTTGCGGGGTCACACTGAAGCTTTCTTT
J gene: TRBJ1-1
D gene: NA
clone size: NA
V gene: TRBV9

CDR3 protein: CASSQGVAGKETQYF
CDR3 DNA: TGCGCCAGCAGCCAAGGGGTCGCGGGAAAAGAGACCCAGTACTTC
J gene: TRBJ2-5
D gene: NA
clone size: NA
V gene: TRBV4-1

CDR3 protein: CASDMGNTEAFF
CDR3 DNA: TGTGCCAGCGACATGGGGAACACTGAAGCTTTCTTT
J gene: TRBJ1-1
D gene: NA
clone size: NA
V gene: TRBV19

CDR3 protein: CAWRATGSLAQHF
CDR3 DNA: TGTGCCTGGAGAGCTACCGGGTCCTTGGCCCAGCATTTT
J gene: TRBJ1-5
D gene: NA
clone size: few
V gene: TRBV30

CDR3 protein: CASSLTPGVGYEQYF
CDR3 DNA: TGTGCCAGCAGTTTAACGCCAGGGGTTGGCTACGAGCAGTACTTC
J gene: TRBJ2-7
D gene: NA
clone size: NA
V gene: TRBV28

CDR3 protein: CASSLVTSGSSYEQYF
CDR3 DNA: TGTGCCAGCAGCTTGGTCACTAGCGGGAGCTCCTACGAGCAGTACTTC
J gene: TRBJ2-7
D gene: TRBD2
clone size: few
V gene: TRBV5-8

CDR3 protein: CASSEPREALFGGSDEQFF
CDR3 DNA: TGTGCCAGCAGTGAACCGCGGGAGGCCCTCTTCGGAGGATCGGATGAGCAGTTCTTC
J gene: TRBJ2-1
D gene: TRBD2
clone size: NA
V gene: TRBV2

CDR3 protein: CASSPGANPGEQYF
CDR3 DNA: TGTGCCAGCAGCCCCGGCGCTAATCCGGGGGAGCAGTACTTC
J gene: TRBJ2-7
D gene: NA
clone size: NA
V gene: TRBV27

CDR3 protein: CASRGGTGAGETQYF
CDR3 DNA: TGTGCCAGCAGAGGAGGGACAGGTGCTGGGGAGACCCAGTACTTC
J gene: TRBJ2-5
D gene: TRBD1
clone size: NA
V gene: TRBV6-1

CDR3 protein: CASSFAGADTQYF
CDR3 DNA: TGTGCCAGCAGCTTTGCGGGAGCAGATACGCAGTATTTT
J gene: TRBJ2-3
D gene: TRBD2
clone size: few
V gene: TRBV7-9

CDR3 protein: CASSYELAGAYEQYF
CDR3 DNA: TGTGCCAGCAGTTACGAACTAGCGGGAGCCTACGAGCAGTACTTC
J gene: TRBJ2-7
D gene: TRBD2
clone size: NA
V gene: TRBV6-5

CDR3 protein: CASSETASGEQYF
CDR3 DNA: TGTGCCAGCAGCGAAACAGCAAGCGGGGAGCAGTATTTT
J gene: TRBJ2-3
D gene: TRBD2
clone size: NA
V gene: TRBV11-3

CDR3 protein: CASSEHQGTGELFF
CDR3 DNA: TGCGCCAGCAGTGAACATCAGGGCACCGGGGAGCTGTTTTTT
J gene: TRBJ2-2
D gene: NA
clone size: NA
V gene: TRBV10-1

CDR3 protein: CSARRQGEEQFF
CDR3 DNA: TGCAGCGCCCGAAGACAGGGCGAAGAGCAGTTCTTC
J gene: TRBJ2-1
D gene: TRBD1
clone size: NA
V gene: TRBV29-1

CDR3 protein: CAWSVPPQGTGPNTEAFF
CDR3 DNA: TGTGCCTGGAGTGTACCCCCCCAAGGGACAGGGCCTAACACTGAAGCTTTCTTT
J gene: TRBJ1-1
D gene: TRBD1
clone size: NA
V gene: TRBV30

CDR3 protein: CASSFDSVETQYF
CDR3 DNA: TGTGCCAGCAGTTTCGACAGTGTGGAGACCCAGTACTTC
J gene: TRBJ2-5
D gene: NA
clone size: NA
V gene: TRBV27

CDR3 protein: CASSPGLLSNQPQHF
CDR3 DNA: TGTGCCAGCAGTCCCGGACTCCTTAGCAATCAGCCCCAGCATTTT
J gene: TRBJ1-5
D gene: NA
clone size: NA
V gene: TRBV27

CDR3 protein: CASTLSGNTGELFF
CDR3 DNA: TGCGCCAGCACCTTAAGCGGCAACACCGGGGAGCTGTTTTTT
J gene: TRBJ2-2
D gene: NA
clone size: NA
V gene: TRBV5-1

CDR3 protein: CASSLLANTEAFF
CDR3 DNA: TGTGCCAGCAGTTTATTAGCGAACACTGAAGCTTTCTTT
J gene: TRBJ1-1
D gene: NA
clone size: NA
V gene: TRBV27

CDR3 protein: CASSYTGQDHYTF
CDR3 DNA: TGTGCCAGCAGCTACACGGGACAGGATCACTACACCTTC
J gene: TRBJ1-2
D gene: TRBD1
clone size: NA
V gene: TRBV5-4

CDR3 protein: CASRAGPNTEAFF
CDR3 DNA: TGTGCCAGCAGGGCGGGGCCGAACACTGAAGCTTTCTTT
J gene: TRBJ1-1
D gene: NA
clone size: once
V gene: TRBV2

CDR3 protein: CASSLGAGGHYNEQFF
CDR3 DNA: TGTGCCAGCAGCTTAGGAGCGGGAGGACATTACAATGAGCAGTTCTTC
J gene: TRBJ2-1
D gene: TRBD2
clone size: NA
V gene: TRBV11-2

CDR3 protein: CASKREGLPQDTQYF
CDR3 DNA: TGTGCCAGTAAGAGGGAGGGACTACCCCAAGATACGCAGTATTTT
J gene: TRBJ2-3
D gene: TRBD2
clone size: once
V gene: TRBV2

CDR3 protein: CASKLRESDRGSNEQFF
CDR3 DNA: TGTGCCAGCAAATTGAGGGAGTCGGACAGGGGGTCCAATGAGCAGTTCTTC
J gene: TRBJ2-1
D gene: TRBD1
clone size: NA
V gene: TRBV7-2

CDR3 protein: CASSLGPGQGYEQYF
CDR3 DNA: TGTGCCAGCAGCTTGGGACCGGGACAGGGCTACGAGCAGTACTTC
J gene: TRBJ2-7
D gene: TRBD1
clone size: NA
V gene: TRBV5-6

CDR3 protein: CASSPGQGRTGELFF
CDR3 DNA: TGTGCCAGCTCACCAGGACAGGGGCGCACCGGGGAGCTGTTTTTT
J gene: TRBJ2-2
D gene: TRBD1
clone size: NA
V gene: TRBV18

CDR3 protein: CASSSGLIHEQFF
CDR3 DNA: TGTGCCAGCAGCTCGGGACTTATCCATGAGCAGTTCTTC
J gene: TRBJ2-1
D gene: NA
clone size: NA
V gene: TRBV7-9

CDR3 protein: CASSPVAGGSSNEQFF
CDR3 DNA: TGTGCCAGCAGTCCCGTAGCGGGAGGAAGTTCCAATGAGCAGTTCTTC
J gene: TRBJ2-1
D gene: TRBD2
clone size: once
V gene: TRBV28

CDR3 protein: CASSLFEGTEAFF
CDR3 DNA: TGTGCCAGCAGCTTATTTGAGGGCACTGAAGCTTTCTTT
J gene: TRBJ1-1
D gene: NA
clone size: NA
V gene: TRBV7-9